The clone carrying this T cell receptor (beta chain) appeared a few times. Its specificity is not known. TCRdb re-called the 5' RACE reads with MiXCR, one entry per CDR3 protein. The sample holds 400,000 to 450,000 distinct CDR3 sequences, approximately 17% seen once. This CDR3 is 15 amino acids long. V lost 1 base and J 3 bases, leaving 11 bases between the germline ends. CDR1 is SGHDT, CDR2 YYEEEE, per germline. The data stem from a study of CD8 T cells in ankylosing spondylitis. Findings of the study overall: There was a TCR beta motif, made of several highly homologous variants, that appeared characteristic of ankylosing spondylitis blood. Reports say disease-linked clones showed up significantly more in matched ankylosing spondylitis synovial fluid.

The clonotype originates from a male donor with ankylosing spondylitis. Sequencing input: blood, either unsorted or a sorted T cell fraction (not recorded which). The V gene is TRBV5-6, the J gene TRBJ1-5; possible D gene TRBD1, 5 bases. Here the CDR3 reads CASSLKTAFNQPQHF. DNA of the CDR3: TGTGCCAGCAGCTTGAAGACAGCGTTCAATCAGCCCCAGCATTTT.